These T cell receptor beta chains were read from a single sample in a study of cytomegalovirus exposure and HLA in healthy donors. TCRdb's table, derived via immunoSEQ multiplex PCR, lists solely in-frame clones and lacks some. The repertoire consists of a few hundred thousand clones, with approximately 80% occurring once and the leading ten covering 8%. Sample: PBMCs. All receptors come from a woman between 55 and 75 years old in good health and CMV-seropositive. CDR3s include the opening cysteine and the closing phenylalanine or tryptophan. D genes are given only for firm matches. Size is stated for part of the rows, as once, few or many counts, or as a class when the clone is expanded.

TRBD2,NA,TRBV6-1,TRBJ2-4,TGTGCCAGCAGCCCGGGGGGATTAGCCAAAAACATTCAGTACTTC,CASSPGGLAKNIQYF
TRBD1,NA,TRBV9,TRBJ2-7,TGTGCCAGCAGCGTAAGAGGGGGCGCCCCCTACGAGCAGTACTTC,CASSVRGGAPYEQYF
NA,NA,TRBV14,TRBJ2-2,TGTGCCAGCAGCCAAGATCCTGAGGGGGAGCTGTTTTTT,CASSQDPEGELFF
NA,NA,TRBV9,TRBJ1-4,TGTGCCAGCAGCGTAGGGCCCAACAGGAATGAAAAACTGTTTTTT,CASSVGPNRNEKLFF
NA,NA,TRBV7-6,TRBJ1-1,TGTGCCAGCAGCCGGGTCGGGACTGAAGCTTTCTTT,CASSRVGTEAFF
TRBD1,NA,TRBV6-1,TRBJ2-5,TGTGCCAGCAATTTATTGGGGCAGGGGGCAGAGACCCAGTACTTC,CASNLLGQGAETQYF
NA,NA,TRBV5-4,TRBJ2-5,TGTGCCAGCAGCGCGTCCGGGGGGCGGGTGGAGACCCAGTACTTC,CASSASGGRVETQYF
NA,NA,TRBV7-9,TRBJ1-5,TGTGCCAGCAGCTTAGGGAGGGGCAATCAGCCCCAGCATTTT,CASSLGRGNQPQHF
TRBD1,NA,TRBV6-6,TRBJ1-5,TGTGCCAGCAGTGGACAGGATAGCAATCAGCCCCAGCATTTT,CASSGQDSNQPQHF
NA,NA,TRBV5-1,TRBJ2-1,TGCGCCAGCAGCCCCGGGGGTGGGGGAGCGGAGAATGAGCAGTTCTTC,CASSPGGGGAENEQFF
TRBD2,NA,TRBV27,TRBJ2-7,TGTGCCAGCAGCTTGGGACTAGCGGGCTCCTACGAGCAGTACTTC,CASSLGLAGSYEQYF
NA,NA,TRBV7-3,TRBJ1-3,TGTGCCAGCAGCTCCTCAGGGGTGGGAAACACCATATATTTT,CASSSSGVGNTIYF
NA,NA,TRBV5-1,TRBJ1-3,TGCGCCAGCAGCTTGGACATTGGAAACACCATATATTTT,CASSLDIGNTIYF
NA,few,TRBV5-5,TRBJ1-4,TGTGCCAGCAGCTTGGGGGCCCTTAATGAAAAACTGTTTTTT,CASSLGALNEKLFF
NA,NA,TRBV10-3,TRBJ2-7,TGTGCCATCAGTGAACCAGGGATGGAGGGAGGACTCTACGAGCAGTACTTC,CAISEPGMEGGLYEQYF
NA,NA,TRBV11-2,TRBJ2-7,TGTGCCAGCAGCTCTGCGACTGCCTCCTACGAGCAGTACTTC,CASSSATASYEQYF
TRBD1,NA,TRBV10-3,TRBJ2-7,TGTGCCATCAGTGATCGGACAGGGCAGTACTTC,CAISDRTGQYF
TRBD2,once,TRBV13,TRBJ2-3,TGTGCCAGCAGCTTTCGGGGGGGTGGGTATACGCAGTATTTT,CASSFRGGGYTQYF
NA,NA,TRBV21-1,TRBJ1-6,TGTGCCAGCAGCAAACACCGGGACAGGCATAATTCACCCCTCCACTTT,CASSKHRDRHNSPLHF
NA,NA,TRBV9,TRBJ2-3,TGTGCCAGCAGCCCCAGGGGGTTAGCGGACCTTTTTGCAGATACGCAGTATTTT,CASSPRGLADLFADTQYF
TRBD2,NA,TRBV19,TRBJ2-1,TGTGCCAGTAGTCCGGGACTAGCGGGAGTCAATGAGCAGTTCTTC,CASSPGLAGVNEQFF
TRBD1,NA,TRBV29-1,TRBJ1-1,TGCAGCGTTGGCCCGGGACAGGGGGCGAGGACTGAAGCTTTCTTT,CSVGPGQGARTEAFF
TRBD1,NA,TRBV5-1,TRBJ2-7,TGCGCCAGCAGCCCAGGGGGCTACGAGCAGTACTTC,CASSPGGYEQYF
TRBD1,NA,TRBV4-1,TRBJ1-3,TGCGCCAGCAGCCAAGGGGTGGGGACAGCGAACTCTGGAAACACCATATATTTT,CASSQGVGTANSGNTIYF
NA,NA,TRBV11-2,TRBJ1-2,TGTGCCAGCAGCTGGGCTGGGGGGGCGCAGGACTATGGCTACACCTTC,CASSWAGGAQDYGYTF
TRBD2,few,TRBV5-1,TRBJ2-5,TGCGCCAGCAGGGGATCGGTAGCGGGAATCGAGACCCAGTACTTC,CASRGSVAGIETQYF
TRBD1,NA,TRBV5-1,TRBJ1-3,TGCGCCAGCAGCCCAGGGGGCTCTGGAAACACCATATATTTT,CASSPGGSGNTIYF
TRBD1,NA,TRBV2,TRBJ1-5,TGTGCCAGCAGTGAAGCTGGGGACAGGGTCAATCAGCCCCAGCATTTT,CASSEAGDRVNQPQHF
TRBD1,NA,TRBV6-1,TRBJ1-4,TGTGCCAGCACCCGGGACAGGGTATATGAAAAACTGTTTTTT,CASTRDRVYEKLFF
NA,NA,TRBV21-1,TRBJ1-5,TGTGCCAGCAGCAAAGTACAGGGGCGAGGAGGGGGGAATTGCAATCAGCCCCAGCATTTT,CASSKVQGRGGGNCNQPQHF
NA,NA,TRBV28,TRBJ1-1,TGTGCCAGCAGTTTACAAGGAGGGACTGAAGCTTTCTTT,CASSLQGGTEAFF
NA,NA,TRBV28,TRBJ1-1,TGTGCCAGCAAAACAGGGCTGAGGAACACTGAAGCTTTCTTT,CASKTGLRNTEAFF
TRBD1,NA,TRBV11-2,TRBJ2-7,TGTGCCAGCAGCTCCGGGACAGGCTACGAGCAGTACTTC,CASSSGTGYEQYF
NA,NA,TRBV6-5,TRBJ1-4,TGTGCCAGCAGTTACGGGGGGGGCGCGGGTGAAAAACTGTTTTTT,CASSYGGGAGEKLFF
NA,NA,TRBV29-1,TRBJ2-7,TGCAGCGTTGAAGCCAGTTTGTACGAGCAGTACTTC,CSVEASLYEQYF
TRBD1,NA,TRBV19,TRBJ1-1,TGTGCCAGTAAGGAGGGACAGGGGCAGCGGATGAACACTGAAGCTTTCTTT,CASKEGQGQRMNTEAFF
NA,NA,TRBV2,TRBJ1-3,TGTGCCAGCAGGGGCAGTGCTGGAAACACCATATATTTT,CASRGSAGNTIYF
NA,NA,TRBV7-9,TRBJ1-3,TGTGCCAGCAGTTCTTTCCCGGGTCTCGCCAGGGACACCATATATTTT,CASSSFPGLARDTIYF
NA,NA,TRBV9,TRBJ2-3,TGTGCCAGCAGCGTAGATCCCTCTCCGCAGACAGATACGCAGTATTTT,CASSVDPSPQTDTQYF
TRBD2,NA,TRBV5-1,TRBJ2-7,TGCGCCAGCAGTAGAGGGACTAGCGGGAGCTACGAGCAGTACTTC,CASSRGTSGSYEQYF
NA,few,TRBV21-1,TRBJ1-5,TGTGCCAGCAGCAAAGTGAGAGAAAGCAATCAGCCCCAGCATTTT,CASSKVRESNQPQHF
NA,NA,TRBV6-5,TRBJ1-3,TGTGCCAGCCACGAATCGGGGGAGGGCACCATATATTTT,CASHESGEGTIYF
NA,NA,TRBV19,TRBJ1-5,TGTGCCAGTAGTACAGGGCGCTGGGAGCCCCAGCATTTT,CASSTGRWEPQHF
TRBD1,once,TRBV11-2,TRBJ2-7,TGTGCCAGCAGCGCAACCGGGACAGGGGCTTACGAGCAGTACTTC,CASSATGTGAYEQYF
TRBD2,few,TRBV2,TRBJ2-1,TGTGCCAGCACCATAGCGGGAGTTGTCGGTAATGAGCAGTTCTTC,CASTIAGVVGNEQFF
TRBD1,NA,TRBV28,TRBJ2-2,TGTGCCAGCACCTCCGGGACAGGGATGAACACCGGGGAGCTGTTTTTT,CASTSGTGMNTGELFF
TRBD2,NA,TRBV18,TRBJ2-3,TGTGCCAGCTCACCAAGGAGCGGGAGGGTCACAGATACGCAGTATTTT,CASSPRSGRVTDTQYF
NA,NA,TRBV2,TRBJ2-7,TGTGCCAGCAGTGAAAGGGACATCCTCTCCTACGAGCAGTACTTC,CASSERDILSYEQYF
NA,NA,TRBV20-1,TRBJ1-2,TGCAGGGTCGGGGGGGGCTATGGCTACACCTTC,CRVGGGYGYTF
TRBD1,NA,TRBV19,TRBJ2-7,TGTGCCAGTAGTCCTCGACAGGGGCACTATTCTCGCGAGCAGTACTTC,CASSPRQGHYSREQYF
NA,NA,TRBV7-9,TRBJ1-4,TGTGCCAGCCACGGGGAAAAACTGTTTTTT,CASHGEKLFF
TRBD2,NA,TRBV6-6,TRBJ2-1,TGTGCCAGCAGTAATAGCGGGGGGTACAATGAGCAGTTCTTC,CASSNSGGYNEQFF